This T cell receptor (beta chain) was profiled in a study of OX40 agonist ivuxolimab in advanced cancers. Overall study context: Patients were given ivuxolimab, an antibody that agonizes OX40 (CD134). Overall study results and limits: Normalized T-cell clonal expansion was also low in a subset of nonresponders. Clonal expansion was seen in CD4+ and CD8+ blood T cells by week 6 at 0.1 to 3.0 mg/kg.

Remarks on this clone: Its antigen is as yet unknown.

Method: immunoSEQ multiplex PCR; TCRdb's copy keeps in-frame clones and lacks some. Among under 90,000 clones listed, around 83% were seen once. The V and J ends lost 1 base and 0 bases respectively, with 4 bases between them. The CDR3 runs 14 residues. The germline V gene has CDR1 SGHTA and CDR2 FQGNSA. The source of this sequence is an adult with an advanced solid tumor such as melanoma, head and neck, liver or kidney cancer. The rearrangement uses TRBV7-2 and TRBJ1-3, with D uncertain. The input for sequencing was CD4+ or CD8+ T cells sorted from blood, taken in a trial of the OX40 agonist ivuxolimab. CDR3 bases: TGTGCCAGCAGCTTAGTAGACTCTGGAAACACCATATATTTT. Protein product: CASSLVDSGNTIYF.